Below, 3 T cell receptor beta chains from the same sample are listed, as sequenced in a study of T cell repertoires in cytomegalovirus infection. What these receptors recognize is not known. TCRdb fed the reads into MiXCR, producing one record per CDR3 protein. The table records roughly 990,000 distinct CDR3 sequences, approximately 31% of them present only once. The sequenced sample was cultured CD8+ T cells from PBMCs, obtained from culture after CMV antigen stimulation. These receptor sequences come from a human donor in good health (CMV status not recorded). Some clones in this sample may be carry-over from other donors' samples.

This clonotype came up a few times. The chain is built from TRBV2 and TRBJ2-1; D ambiguous. This CDR3 comprises 12 residues. V lost 1 base to trimming and J lost 6 bases, with 4 bases between them. Germline CDR1 reads SNHLY; CDR2 reads FYNNEI. The CDR3 coding sequence is TGTGCCAGCAGTGAAGTGAGCAATGAGCAGTTCTTC. Protein product: CASSEVSNEQFF.

This chain connects TRBV2 to TRBJ2-4; 9 bases fit TRBD1. The V segment lost 6 bases and the J segment 0 bases; nucleotides outside the gene matches: 6. Looked up from germline, CDR1 is SNHLY and CDR2 is FYNNEI. This CDR3 comprises 16 residues. The CDR3 DNA follows: TGTGCCAGCAGCCAACAGGGGGCTCTAGCCAAAAACATTCAGTACTTC. This translates into CASSQQGALAKNIQYF.

The chain combines TRBV4-2 with TRBJ1-3; D perhaps matches TRBD1 (5 bases). This CDR3 is 18 amino acids long. Germline V lookup: CDR1 LGHNA, CDR2 YNFKEQ. V was clipped by 3 bases and J by 0 bases, with 18 bases between them. DNA for the CDR3: TGTGCCAGCAGCCATTTAAAGGCGGGACCCTACTCTGGAAACACCATATATTTT. Translated: CASSHLKAGPYSGNTIYF.